The present entry profiles one TCR beta chain with its context. This clone's antigen is unknown. No base qualities exist here, and no much larger clone lies one base off it. One collaborating source in Seattle enrolled patients during active infection and followed them longitudinally through the course of disease. Each collaborating institution followed its own protocols to collect whole blood in K2EDTA tubes. Collaborator samples were shipped for TCRbeta analysis as frozen whole blood, isolated PBMCs, or DNA extracted from either sample type. This sample is drawn from a study of blood T cell repertoires in COVID-19 (dated by TCRdb to 2020 to 2022). For the study in its entirety: Samples from collaborators originated in the United States, Italy and Spain and spanned both the acute and convalescent phases of COVID-19. The prospective study material was composed of cDNA or gDNA derived from T cells, B-cell-depleted T cells, or PBMCs. Subjects who had been exposed to COVID-19, were actively infected with it, or had recovered from it provided the deeply sampled blood TCRbeta repertoires that made up the dataset. The repertoires were released in a freely available public database intended as a resource for research on the immune response to SARS-CoV-2. The samples were drawn from the first 160 participants of the ongoing ImmuneRACE study and from about 1,200 subjects provided by 6 global collaborators. A de-identified subject ID, COVID-19 status, age in years and sex were almost always included in the sample metadata. Where HLA class I and class II types were available, the types were taken from metadata supplied by the sample provider, not from assay-based typing. Findings and caveats that apply to the study as a whole: How much clinical and demographic metadata was included differed by source and by participant, and the metadata was provided uncurated.

TCRbeta CDR3 regions were amplified from genomic DNA using the immunoSEQ Assay, a bias-controlled multiplex PCR. In the paper's pipeline: Within the assay, amplification of reference gene primers was used to estimate how many nucleated cells each sample contained. Sequence reads were collapsed and filtered to measure the absolute abundance of every unique TCRbeta CDR3 rearrangement. For each sample, productive Simpson clonality was calculated as the square root of Simpson's diversity index across productive rearrangements. The clones in this table, taken by TCRdb from immuneACCESS, are in-frame only. Not every clone is retained; where verified, under half of the shortfall comes from an unresolved V gene, and the cause of the rest is unknown. The V and J calls and the clone size are those of that table, but D and trimming were determined from the DNA. This sample gives around 290,000 clones in total; approximately 90% of them show up just once. The top ten hold over 2% of the sample.

In the germline V gene, CDR1 corresponds to SGHAT and CDR2 to FQNNGV. From V the trimming removes 10 bases and from J it removes 2 bases, while the gene matches leave 4 bases of the junction unaccounted for. Counted from cysteine to phenylalanine, this CDR3 has 14 amino acids. Kept here is only the CDR3 DNA, which spans 42 bases and is read in frame from base 1. The sample consisted of peripheral blood. The V gene is TRBV11-2 and the J gene is TRBJ2-1, with 11 central nucleotides matching TRBD2. The TCR comes from a woman aged 30 to 39 with COVID-19, enrolled during active disease. The DNA reads as follows: TGTGCCATCGGTAGCGGGAGGGCCTACAATGAGCAGTTCTTC. Its translation reads: CAIGSGRAYNEQFF.